The 29 T cell receptor beta chains given below trace back to one sample, sequenced in a study of T cell responses to AZD1222 COVID-19 vaccine. Assay: immunoSEQ multiplex PCR; the TCRdb copy retains only in-frame clones and omits some. The sample lists nearly 95,000 clones, over 75% seen once, with more than 2% in the top ten. Specimen: peripheral blood, collected 28 days after the second AZD1222 dose. The receptors were gathered from an adult who received the AZD1222 COVID-19 vaccine.

The gene calls are TRBV19 and TRBJ2-3, with TRBD2 matching over 12 bases. The CDR3 contains 15 residues. After removal of 6 bases from V and 3 bases from J, the junction contained 4 bases not matched to a gene. Germline CDR1 is LNHDA and CDR2 is SQIVND (reference sequence). The CDR3 DNA sequence: TGTGCCAGTAGGGGACTAGCGGGCGAAACAGATACGCAGTATTTT. It translates to CASRGLAGETDTQYF.

The gene calls are TRBV29-1 and TRBJ2-7; D is possibly TRBD1 (5 bases). V was trimmed by 4 bases and J by 3 bases, leaving 13 bases between them. The CDR3 extends over 13 amino acids. Per the germline V gene, CDR1 is SQVTM and CDR2 is ANQGSEA. Here the CDR3 DNA reads TGCAGCGTTGCATTCCAGGGAAACTACGAGCAGTACTTC. Protein sequence: CSVAFQGNYEQYF.

V and J are TRBV14 and TRBJ1-1; D perhaps matches TRBD1 (6 bases). Trimming stripped 4 bases from V and 5 bases from J, with 14 bases between. This CDR3 is 14 amino acids long. Germline V gene sequence: CDR1 SGHDN, CDR2 FVKESK. The CDR3 DNA follows: TGTGCCAGCAGCCCGATGCAGGGGTTTACTGAAGCTTTCTTT. It encodes CASSPMQGFTEAFF. Supplemented by reference TRBV14 and TRBJ1-1, the full variable domain reads EAGVTQFPSHSVIEKGQTVTLRCDPISGHDNLYWYRRVMGKEIKFLLHFVKESKQDESGMPNNRFLAERTGGTYSTLKVQPAELEDSGVYFCASSPMQGFTEAFFGQGTRLTVV.

The chain recombines TRBV1 with TRBJ2-1; no check of the table's D call, TRBD2, against the DNA was made. TRBV1 is a recognized pseudogene. This CDR3 comprises 16 residues. The CDR3 is CTSSQGSSGGANEQFF. The CDR3 DNA follows: TGCACCAGCAGCCAAGGGTCTAGCGGGGGGGCCAATGAGCAGTTCTTC.

The V gene is TRBV5-8, the J gene TRBJ1-1; D not resolved. Germline V lookup: CDR1 SGHTS, CDR2 YDEGEE. V was pared by 1 base and J by 5 bases, with 9 bases between. The CDR3 sequence is 13 residues long. The CDR3 DNA reads TGTGCCAGCAGCTTGCGTTTGGGAACTGAAGCTTTCTTT. Translation: CASSLRLGTEAFF.

This chain links TRBV19 with TRBJ1-6, with 9 bases matching TRBD1. Germline loops: CDR1 LNHDA, CDR2 SQIVND (reference sequence). Trimming took 3 bases from V and 7 from J; bases not matched to a gene: 4. This CDR3 has 15 residues. The CDR3 reads CASSMRQGVNSPLHF. The DNA for the CDR3 is TGTGCCAGTAGTATGAGACAGGGGGTGAATTCACCCCTCCACTTT.

This chain joins TRBV5-6 and TRBJ1-2; TRBD1 matches 7 bases. Germline CDR1 is SGHDT and CDR2 is YYEEEE. Trimming took 1 base from V and 1 from J; bases not matched to a gene: 7. This CDR3 region has 16 residues. Written as DNA, the CDR3 is TGTGCCAGCAGCTTGTATGGACAGGAAATTAACTATGGCTACACCTTC. This translates into CASSLYGQEINYGYTF.

The genes are TRBV18 and TRBJ1-3; D is unresolved. The germline V gene encodes CDR1 KGHSH and CDR2 LQKENI. The CDR3 has 15 amino acids. Deletions cut 0 bases from V and 6 bases from J, with 12 bases between. DNA of the CDR3: TGTGCCAGCTCACCACCGGGAACCCCCGTAAACACCATATATTTT. Its protein product is CASSPPGTPVNTIYF.

The rearrangement links TRBV28 to TRBJ2-3; 11 bases line up with TRBD2. Germline V gene data show CDR1 as MDHEN and CDR2 as SYDVKM. V shed 4 bases and J 3 bases; nucleotides not matched to a gene: 3. The CDR3 contains 15 residues. As DNA, the CDR3 is TGTGCCAGCAGTTCACTAGCGGGAGCGACAGATACGCAGTATTTT. This translates into CASSSLAGATDTQYF.

The CDR3 DNA reads as TGTGCCAGCAGCAACACCGGGGAGCTGTTTTTT. This codes for CASSNTGELFF. This rearrangement joins TRBV4-2 to TRBJ2-2; D unclear. The germline V and J ends were trimmed by 5 bases and 2 bases, with 0 bases remaining between them. The CDR3 is 11 amino acids. Germline CDR1 LGHNA, CDR2 YNFKEQ.

This chain links TRBV6-5 with TRBJ2-7; 9 positions agree with TRBD1. The CDR3 contains 14 residues. With 0 bases clipped from V and 5 bases from J, the junction kept 2 bases outside the gene matches. In germline, CDR1 is MNHEY, CDR2 SVGAGI. The CDR3 DNA is TGTGCCAGCAGTTACTCGGGACAGGGCCACGAGCAGTACTTC. Translated, it gives CASSYSGQGHEQYF.

This clone has only one observation. V gene TRBV5-5 combines with J gene TRBJ1-2; maybe TRBD1 (5 bases). V lost 5 bases, J lost 7 bases, and 18 bases lay in between. The CDR3 contains 14 residues. Germline-derived CDR1 and CDR2 are SGHKS and YYEKEE (reference sequence). The CDR3 coding sequence is TGTGCCAGCAGACTATTGGGAGGGGTGGGTGGCTACACCTTC. Its translation: CASRLLGGVGGYTF.

V and J are TRBV12-5 and TRBJ1-1, with unresolved D. Trimming removed 3 bases at V and 5 bases at J, with 10 bases between. Looked up from germline, CDR1 is LGHNT and CDR2 is FRNRAP. The CDR3 is 13 residues long. The CDR3 protein is CASGFLRGTEAFF. CDR3 in DNA: TGTGCTAGTGGTTTCTTACGAGGGACTGAAGCTTTCTTT.

V gene TRBV14 combines with J gene TRBJ2-5, with 12 bases matching TRBD2. The length of the CDR3 is 15 residues. CDR1 and CDR2 (germline): SGHDN, FVKESK. The V segment lost 2 bases and the J segment 4 bases; nucleotides outside the gene matches: 2. This CDR3 reads CASSQKLAGGETQYF. The CDR3 DNA sequence: TGTGCCAGCAGCCAAAAACTAGCGGGAGGAGAGACCCAGTACTTC.

The CDR3 DNA reads as TGTGCCAGCAGTTTAACTAGCAGATACACAGATACGCAGTATTTT. Translating gives CASSLTSRYTDTQYF. V is TRBV27 and J is TRBJ2-3; D might be TRBD2 (6 bases). This CDR3 is 15 amino acids long. Germline V CDR1 and CDR2: MNHEY, SMNVEV (reference sequence). The V and J ends lost 2 bases and 2 bases respectively, with 11 bases between them.

V usage is TRBV30 and J usage is TRBJ1-2; D uncertain. This CDR3 has 13 residues. V lost 0 bases, J lost 4 bases, and 9 bases lay in between. The germline CDR1 and CDR2 sequences are GTSNPN and SVGIG (reference sequence). The CDR3 DNA reads as TGTGCCTGGAGTGTTGCGAGGGCCTATGGCTACACCTTC. Amino acid sequence: CAWSVARAYGYTF.

This clone appeared a single time. This chain joins TRBV30 and TRBJ2-3; 11 nucleotides line up with TRBD2. Trimming at V came to 3 bases and at J to 4 bases, leaving 6 bases not matched to a gene. Germline V gene data show CDR1 as GTSNPN and CDR2 as SVGIG (reference sequence). The CDR3 has 15 residues. CDR3 loop: CAWSVLAGGADTQYF. CDR3 bases: TGTGCCTGGAGCGTCCTAGCGGGGGGCGCAGATACGCAGTATTTT.

V is TRBV27 and J is TRBJ1-1; D unclear. This CDR3 has 13 amino acids. Germline lookup yields CDR1 MNHEY and CDR2 SMNVEV (reference sequence). Trimming stripped 2 bases from V and 0 bases from J, with 4 bases between. The CDR3 reads CASSLKLNTEAFF. The CDR3 DNA is TGTGCCAGCAGTTTAAAGCTGAACACTGAAGCTTTCTTT.

The rearrangement uses TRBV5-5 and TRBJ1-1, with D tentatively TRBD1 (5 bases). The CDR3 is made up of 15 amino acids. Germline CDR1 and CDR2: SGHKS and YYEKEE (reference sequence). Trimming pared 2 bases from V and 3 bases from J, leaving 14 bases between. The CDR3 loop is CASSFSLMGDTEAFF. The CDR3 region has the DNA TGTGCCAGCAGCTTTTCACTTATGGGGGACACTGAAGCTTTCTTT. Drawing the rest from reference TRBV5-5 and TRBJ1-1, the complete variable domain is DAGVTQSPTHLIKTRGQQVTLRCSPISGHKSVSWYQQVLGQGPQFIFQYYEKEERGRGNFPDRFSARQFPNYSSELNVNALLLGDSALYLCASSFSLMGDTEAFFGQGTRLTVV.

This clone has just one count. The CDR3 nucleotides read TGTGCCAGCTCACCCGGCGGCTCCTTAGCCAAAAACATTCAGTACTTC. Protein product: CASSPGGSLAKNIQYF. The rearrangement links TRBV18 to TRBJ2-4; D is ambiguous. The CDR3 is 16 residues long. V was trimmed by 3 bases and J by 0 bases, leaving 12 bases between them. CDR1 KGHSH and CDR2 LQKENI come from the germline V gene.

The rearrangement uses TRBV19 and TRBJ1-1; D ambiguous. The CDR3 contains 14 residues. Trimming cost V 5 bases and J 1 base, with 11 bases left between them. Germline lookup yields CDR1 LNHDA and CDR2 SQIVND (reference sequence). CDR3 sequence (DNA): TGTGCCAGTAGTTCGAGCCCACAGAACACTGAAGCTTTCTTT. Translated: CASSSSPQNTEAFF.

This clone was observed a single time. The gene calls are TRBV9 and TRBJ2-1, with 9 positions matching TRBD2. This CDR3 comprises 19 residues. Germline V gene sequence: CDR1 SGDLS, CDR2 YYNGEE. Trimming cost V 4 bases and J 6 bases; bases outside gene matches: 20. CDR3 sequence reads: CASSPRTSVLGGISNEQFF. CDR3 bases: TGTGCCAGCAGCCCACGGACTAGCGTTCTGGGGGGTATCTCCAATGAGCAGTTCTTC.

The chain couples TRBV5-1 to TRBJ1-1; D is undetermined. The germline gives CDR1 SGHRS, CDR2 YFSETQ. The CDR3 contains 14 residues. The V and J ends lost 0 bases and 7 bases respectively, with 13 bases between them. CDR3 bases: TGCGCCAGCAGCTTGGTAGGGAAAACGAGTGAAGCTTTCTTT. Protein: CASSLVGKTSEAFF.

This clone was counted once. The chain is built from TRBV27 and TRBJ2-4, with D perhaps assigned TRBD1 or TRBD2 (5 bases each). Trimming took off 3 bases at V and 0 bases at J, with 15 bases between the two ends. The CDR3 consists of 17 residues. CDR1 and CDR2 (germline): MNHEY, SMNVEV (reference sequence). CDR3 sequence reads: CASSFGPGTLAKNIQYF. In nucleotides, the CDR3 is TGTGCCAGCAGTTTCGGGCCGGGGACCCTAGCCAAAAACATTCAGTACTTC.

The chain carries TRBV28 and TRBJ1-5; 9 bases are a match to TRBD1. The germline V gene encodes CDR1 MDHEN and CDR2 SYDVKM. The length of the CDR3 is 14 residues. The V segment lost 5 bases and the J segment 6 bases; nucleotides outside the gene matches: 5. CDR3 sequence: CASSHTGGSQPQHF. CDR3 nucleotides: TGTGCCAGCAGTCATACAGGGGGCAGTCAGCCCCAGCATTTT.

DNA for the CDR3: TGTGCCAGCAGTTACGTCGCAGGACCGAACTATGGCTACACCTTC. Translation: CASSYVAGPNYGYTF. The chain recombines TRBV6-5 with TRBJ1-2, with D unresolved. V lost 2 bases, J lost 2 bases, and 12 bases lay in between. This CDR3 is built from 15 residues. Germline CDR1 and CDR2: MNHEY and SVGAGI.

The gene calls are TRBV18 and TRBJ2-3; D gene uncertain. The CDR3 contains 14 residues. The V gene lost 2 bases and the J gene lost 3 bases, with 9 bases spanning the gap. Germline-derived CDR1 and CDR2 are KGHSH and LQKENI. CDR3 coding DNA: TGTGCCAGCTCACCAGGGCTAGGTACAGATACGCAGTATTTT. This encodes CASSPGLGTDTQYF.

The chain joins TRBV7-6 to TRBJ1-1; D not certain. CDR3 length: 15 residues. Trimming shortened V by 0 bases and J by 4 bases, and 12 bases separated the two germline ends. In germline, CDR1 is SGHVS, CDR2 FNYEAQ. The CDR3: CASSLAVSGSTEAFF. CDR3 sequence (DNA): TGTGCCAGCAGCTTAGCGGTGTCGGGATCCACTGAAGCTTTCTTT.

The rearrangement links TRBV5-6 to TRBJ1-2; D unresolved. Trimming cost V 5 bases and J 4 bases, with 12 bases left between them. CDR1 is SGHDT, CDR2 YYEEEE, per germline. The CDR3 totals 13 residues. For the CDR3, the DNA is TGTGCCAGCAGGCCGTCCACCTCCTATGGCTACACCTTC. The encoded protein is CASRPSTSYGYTF.